The 6 T cell receptor beta chains below come from one sample, sequenced in a study of CDR3 diversity in severe acne. TCRdb itself ran the PCR reads through MiXCR, one entry per CDR3 protein. The sample contains around 100,000 distinct CDR3 sequences, about half of which appear only once. Input material: blood. The receptor source for this set is a male donor with acne.

This clonotype was seen repeatedly, ten times or more. V is TRBV6-1 and J is TRBJ2-7; no clear D. This CDR3 spans 13 amino acids. Germline V CDR1 and CDR2: MNHNS, SASEGT. The V end lost 5 bases, the J end lost 2 bases, and 10 bases lay between the germline ends. CDR3 in DNA: TGTGCCAGCAGTTGGACCAATCCCTACGAGCAGTACTTC. It codes for CASSWTNPYEQYF.

This clonotype was observed a few times. The rearrangement uses TRBV20-1 and TRBJ2-5; 12 nucleotides line up with TRBD2. The CDR3 is made up of 15 amino acids. Germline V lookup: CDR1 DFQATT, CDR2 SNEGSKA (reference sequence). The junction had 5 bases not matched to a gene; V was cut back by 4 bases and J by 2 bases. Written as DNA, the CDR3 is TGCAGTGCTAAAGGACTAGCGGGATGGCAAGAGACCCAGTACTTC. Amino acid sequence: CSAKGLAGWQETQYF.

The chain has TRBV20-1 and TRBJ2-2, with 9 bases fitting TRBD1. Trimming took 6 bases from V and 7 from J; bases not matched to a gene: 12. The length of the CDR3 is 15 residues. Germline V CDR1 and CDR2: DFQATT, SNEGSKA (reference sequence). The DNA of the CDR3 is TGCAGTGCCATGGACAGGGGAAACTATGGCGGGGAGCTGTTTTTT. This gives the protein CSAMDRGNYGGELFF.

This clonotype was seen ten or more times. The gene calls are TRBV19 and TRBJ2-2, with 9 bases lining up with TRBD2. The V gene's germline CDR1 is LNHDA and CDR2 SQIVND (reference sequence). The CDR3 runs to 17 residues. Trimming removed 5 bases from V and 1 base from J; junction bases left unmatched: 8. Here the CDR3 DNA reads TGTGCCAGTAGTCCCCGGGGTAGCGGGAGGAACACCGGGGAGCTGTTTTTT. Translating gives CASSPRGSGRNTGELFF. The whole variable domain, filled in from reference TRBV19 and TRBJ2-2, reads DGGITQSPKYLFRKEGQNVTLSCEQNLNHDAMYWYRQDPGQGLRLIYYSQIVNDFQKGDIAEGYSVSREKKESFPLTVTSAQKNPTAFYLCASSPRGSGRNTGELFFGEGSRLTVL.

A few counts support this clonotype. This chain links TRBV15 with TRBJ1-5, with 7 bases fitting TRBD1. Germline loops: CDR1 LNHNV, CDR2 YYDKDF (reference sequence). The length of the CDR3 is 16 residues. With 0 bases clipped from V and 3 bases from J, the junction kept 5 bases outside the gene matches. CDR3 bases: TGTGCCACCAGCAGAGATAGGCAGGGGGTCAATCAGCCCCAGCATTTT. This gives the protein CATSRDRQGVNQPQHF.

In its sample, this clonotype was seen many times. The genes are TRBV2 and TRBJ1-6, with 10 bases lining up with TRBD1. V was pared by 6 bases and J by 1 base, with 6 bases of the junction left unmatched. The germline CDR1 and CDR2 sequences are SNHLY and FYNNEI. The length of the CDR3 is 17 residues. The CDR3 reads CASRETGGWSYNSPLHF. As DNA, the CDR3 is TGTGCCAGCAGGGAGACAGGGGGCTGGTCCTATAATTCACCCCTCCACTTT.